This T cell receptor beta chain was sequenced in a study of shared clonotypes between healthy human individuals. An even split of each subset's genomic DNA across several immunoSEQ plates was performed. The assay was immunoSEQ multiplex PCR, and TCRdb's table has in-frame clones only and misses some. The sample holds 600,000 or so clones, around 95% seen once. Study outcomes and limitations: Owing to a small donor count, the genetic and exposure-history diversity represented was limited. Naive subsets tended to show greater estimated richness than memory subsets.

Positively selected for CCR7, the CD45RO-negative cells used as naive CD8 cells excluded terminally differentiated effector memory CD45RA+ cells. In the case of this clone: Antigen unknown.

V lost 5 bases to trimming and J lost 0 bases, with 7 bases between them. Germline V CDR1 and CDR2: LNHDA, SQIVND (reference sequence). The CDR3 extends over 13 amino acids. The source is a woman under 40 in good health. V usage is TRBV19 and J usage is TRBJ1-2, with no clear D. The specimen sequenced was naive CD8+ T cells sorted from blood. The CDR3 loop is CASSLTSNYGYTF. For the CDR3, the DNA is TGTGCCAGTAGTTTAACCTCTAACTATGGCTACACCTTC.